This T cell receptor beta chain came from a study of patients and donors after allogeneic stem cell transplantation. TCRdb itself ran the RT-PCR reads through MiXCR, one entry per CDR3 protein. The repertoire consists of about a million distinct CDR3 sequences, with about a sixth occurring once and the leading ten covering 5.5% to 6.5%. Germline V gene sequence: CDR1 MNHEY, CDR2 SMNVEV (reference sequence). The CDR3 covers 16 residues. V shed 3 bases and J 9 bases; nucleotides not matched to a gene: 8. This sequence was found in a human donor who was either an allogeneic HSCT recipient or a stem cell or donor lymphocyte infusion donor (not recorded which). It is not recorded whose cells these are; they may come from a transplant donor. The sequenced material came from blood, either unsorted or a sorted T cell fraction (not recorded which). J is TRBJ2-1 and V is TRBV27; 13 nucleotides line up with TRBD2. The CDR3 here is CASSFTSGGVGSEQFF. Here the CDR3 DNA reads TGTGCCAGCAGTTTCACTAGCGGGGGGGTTGGAAGTGAGCAGTTCTTC.